The rows below give T cell receptor beta chains drawn from one sample of a study of CD8 T cells in ankylosing spondylitis. A single record per CDR3 protein comes from TCRdb applying MiXCR to the 5' RACE reads. The sample has more than 250,000 distinct CDR3 sequences; approximately 8.2% are singletons. Sequencing was done on a sample of blood, either unsorted or a sorted T cell fraction (not recorded which). The receptors originated from a male donor with ankylosing spondylitis. Each CDR3 is given with its conserved first and last residue. A D gene is named only where the DNA matches it firmly. Size tells how often a clone was seen (once, few, many) or the class of an expanded clone, and some rows leave it out.

clone_size,j_call,v_call,d_call,cdr3_aa,cdr3_nt
many,TRBJ2-2,TRBV7-9,-,CASSSGTNTGELFF,TGTGCCAGCAGCTCCGGAACCAACACCGGGGAGCTGTTTTTT
many,TRBJ2-5,TRBV9,TRBD1,CASSRDRQQETQYF,TGTGCCAGCAGCCGGGACAGACAACAAGAGACCCAGTACTTC
many,TRBJ2-5,TRBV29-1,-,CSVDSPETQYF,TGCAGCGTGGACAGCCCCGAGACCCAGTACTTC
few,TRBJ1-4,TRBV18,-,CASSPEYGTNEKLFF,TGTGCCAGCTCACCAGAGTATGGTACTAATGAAAAACTGTTTTTT
many,TRBJ2-3,TRBV12-3/TRBV12-4,-,CASSFGTSTDTQYF,TGTGCCAGCAGTTTCGGGACTAGCACAGATACGCAGTATTTT
-,TRBJ2-2,TRBV11-2,TRBD2,CASSSLLAGGPWNTGELFF,TGTGCCAGCAGCTCCCTGCTAGCGGGAGGGCCTTGGAACACCGGGGAGCTGTTTTTT
many,TRBJ1-6,TRBV6-5,-,CASSYSTGFNSPLHF,TGTGCCAGCAGTTACTCGACGGGATTTAATTCACCCCTCCACTTT
-,TRBJ1-4,TRBV29-1,-,CSVEVGNQVRAEKLFF,TGCAGCGTTGAAGTAGGAAACCAAGTGCGCGCCGAAAAACTGTTTTTT
few,TRBJ1-1,TRBV20-1,-,CSATGSLAEAFF,TGCAGTGCTACGGGGTCGCTTGCTGAAGCTTTCTTT
few,TRBJ2-5,TRBV27,-,CASREGTRETQYF,TGTGCCAGCAGGGAAGGCACGCGCGAGACCCAGTACTTC
few,TRBJ1-5,TRBV12-3/TRBV12-4,-,CASSLGRVGQPQHF,TGTGCCAGCAGTTTGGGGAGGGTCGGTCAGCCCCAGCATTTT